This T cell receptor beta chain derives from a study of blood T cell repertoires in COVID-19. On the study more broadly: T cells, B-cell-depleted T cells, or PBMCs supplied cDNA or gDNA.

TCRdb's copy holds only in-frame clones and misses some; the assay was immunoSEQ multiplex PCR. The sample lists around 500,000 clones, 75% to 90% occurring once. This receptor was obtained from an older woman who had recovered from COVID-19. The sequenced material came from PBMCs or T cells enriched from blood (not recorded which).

The CDR3 DNA reads TGCGCCAGCAGCCAAACGACAGTTCAACTAGCCAAAAACATTCAGTACTTC. Translated: CASSQTTVQLAKNIQYF. The V call is TRBV4-1, the J call TRBJ2-4; D may be TRBD1 (5 bases). CDR3 length: 17 amino acids. Germline V lookup: CDR1 MGHRA, CDR2 YSYEKL. The germline V and J ends were trimmed by 2 bases and 0 bases, with 14 bases remaining between them.